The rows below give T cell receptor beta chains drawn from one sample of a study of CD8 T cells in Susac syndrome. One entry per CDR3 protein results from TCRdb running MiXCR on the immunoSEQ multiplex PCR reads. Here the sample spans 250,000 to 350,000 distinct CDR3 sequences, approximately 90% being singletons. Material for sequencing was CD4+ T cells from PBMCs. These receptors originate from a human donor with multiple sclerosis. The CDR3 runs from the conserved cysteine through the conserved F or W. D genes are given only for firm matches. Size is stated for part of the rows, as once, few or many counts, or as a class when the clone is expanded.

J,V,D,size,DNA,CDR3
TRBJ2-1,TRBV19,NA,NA,TGTGCCAGTAGTGGAGGGGGGGGCTACAATGAGCAGTTCTTC,CASSGGGGYNEQFF
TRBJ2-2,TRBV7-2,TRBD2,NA,TGTGCCAGCAGCCGATACCCGAGCGGGAGTAACACCGGGGAGCTGTTTTTT,CASSRYPSGSNTGELFF
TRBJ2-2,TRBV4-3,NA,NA,TGCGCCAGCAGCCAGAGCCCTTGGGACGGGGAGCTGTTTTTT,CASSQSPWDGELFF
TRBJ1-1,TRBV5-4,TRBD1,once,TGTGCCAGCAGCTCGGGACAGGGGGCTCGGAAGACTGAAGCTTTCTTT,CASSSGQGARKTEAFF
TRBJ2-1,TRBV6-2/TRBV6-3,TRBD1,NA,TGTGCCACCTCAAACAGGGGGCTGTCCTACAATGAGCAGTTCTTC,CATSNRGLSYNEQFF
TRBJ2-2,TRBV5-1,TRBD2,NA,TGCGCCAGCAGCTTGCAAACCCTAGCGGGGGGTGGCACCGGGGAGCTGTTTTTT,CASSLQTLAGGGTGELFF
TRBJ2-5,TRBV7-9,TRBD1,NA,TGTGCCAGCAGCTTAGGGGACAGGGGCCTCCTGGAGACCCAGTACTTC,CASSLGDRGLLETQYF
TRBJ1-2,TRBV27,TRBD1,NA,TGTGCCAGCCGAACAGGGGCTGCTGGAGGCTACACCTTC,CASRTGAAGGYTF
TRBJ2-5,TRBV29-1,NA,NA,TGCAGCGTGAGCCGCTCCCAAGAGACCCAGTACTTC,CSVSRSQETQYF
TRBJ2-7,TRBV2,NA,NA,TGTGCCAGCAACCCCGGGGAACTGATCTCCTACGAGCAGTACTTC,CASNPGELISYEQYF
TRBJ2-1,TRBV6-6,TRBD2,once,TGTGCCAGCAGTTACTCGTCTAGCGGGGGTCCGGATGAGCAGTTCTTC,CASSYSSSGGPDEQFF
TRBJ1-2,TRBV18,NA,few,TGTGCCAGCTCACCGTCAGGGAACTATGGCTACACCTTC,CASSPSGNYGYTF
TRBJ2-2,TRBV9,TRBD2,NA,TGTGCCAGCAGCGCGCGTCCTGAACTAGCGGGGGGCACGAACACCGGGGAGCTGTTTTTT,CASSARPELAGGTNTGELFF
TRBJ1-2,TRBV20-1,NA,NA,TGCAGTGCTAGAGGGGGGGGACACCAAGGCTACACCTTC,CSARGGGHQGYTF
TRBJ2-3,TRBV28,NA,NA,TGTGCCAGCAGTTTGCGGCTGACCGCTTCTAGCACAGATACGCAGTATTTT,CASSLRLTASSTDTQYF
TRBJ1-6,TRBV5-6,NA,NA,TGTGCCAGCAGCTTGGGACGGAAAAATTCACCCCTCCACTTT,CASSLGRKNSPLHF
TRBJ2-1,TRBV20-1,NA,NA,TGCAGTGCTAGTCGGGGGTACAATGAGCAGTTCTTC,CSASRGYNEQFF
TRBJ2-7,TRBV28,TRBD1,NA,TGTGCCAGCAGCATAGGGGGGACAGGGTCGTACGAGCAGTACTTC,CASSIGGTGSYEQYF
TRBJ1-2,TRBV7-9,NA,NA,TGTGCCAGCAGCCCCCCTTCCGGTTGGAGAGGGAAAGGCTACACCTTC,CASSPPSGWRGKGYTF
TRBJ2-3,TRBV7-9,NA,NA,TGTGCCAGCAGGAGACTTGGGGGCACAGATACGCAGTATTTT,CASRRLGGTDTQYF
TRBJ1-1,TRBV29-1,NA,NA,TGCAGCGTTGACAGGGCCCTGTGGACTGAAGCTTTCTTT,CSVDRALWTEAFF
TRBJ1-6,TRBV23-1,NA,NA,TGCGCCAGCCTTCAAGCCCGGGCAGATTCACCCCTCCACTTT,CASLQARADSPLHF
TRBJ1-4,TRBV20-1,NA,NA,TGCAGTGCTAGCCAACTTCCAGGGACAACTAATGAAAAACTGTTTTTT,CSASQLPGTTNEKLFF
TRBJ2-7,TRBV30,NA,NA,TGTGCCGGCCCAAGATACATAACCTACGAGCAGTACTTC,CAGPRYITYEQYF
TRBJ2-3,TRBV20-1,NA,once,TGCAGTGCTAATCGGGGAGCTAGCACAGATACGCAGTATTTT,CSANRGASTDTQYF
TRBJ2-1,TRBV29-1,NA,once,TGCAGCGTTGTCTTTTCCACCCGAGCGGGACAGAATGAGCAGTTCTTC,CSVVFSTRAGQNEQFF
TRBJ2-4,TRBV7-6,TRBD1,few,TGTGCCAGCAGCCCAGACAGGGGGCTTGCCAAAAACATTCAGTACTTC,CASSPDRGLAKNIQYF
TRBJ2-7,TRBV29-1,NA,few,TGCAGCGTTGGGGATGTCGGAGAGCAGTACTTC,CSVGDVGEQYF
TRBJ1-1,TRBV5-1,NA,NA,TGCGCCAGCAGCCCTGGACAGCGAATGAACACTGAAGCTTTCTTT,CASSPGQRMNTEAFF
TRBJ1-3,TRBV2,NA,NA,TGTGCCAGCAGTGAGACACGAGTTGGAAACACCATATATTTT,CASSETRVGNTIYF
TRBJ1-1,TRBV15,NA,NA,TGTGCCACCAGCAGAGATTACGGTGAAGCTTTCTTT,CATSRDYGEAFF
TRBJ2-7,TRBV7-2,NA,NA,TGTGCCAGCAGCGGGAACTACGACGAGCAGTACTTC,CASSGNYDEQYF
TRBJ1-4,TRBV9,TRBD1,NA,TGTGCCAGCAGCGTAGGTCCAGGGGGGAATGAAAAACTGTTTTTT,CASSVGPGGNEKLFF
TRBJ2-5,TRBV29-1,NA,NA,TGCAGCGTTCCCCAGGGGAGCCAAGAGACCCAGTACTTC,CSVPQGSQETQYF
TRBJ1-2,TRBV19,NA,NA,TGTGCCAGTAGTATCAGTATAAGCGGGGGCTACACCTTC,CASSISISGGYTF
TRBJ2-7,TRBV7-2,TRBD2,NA,TGTGCCAGCAGCCCTAGCGGGAGTGGGCGACACGAGCAGTACTTC,CASSPSGSGRHEQYF
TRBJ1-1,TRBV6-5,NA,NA,TGTGCCAGCAGTTACTCATCGGGTTCCACTGAAGCTTTCTTT,CASSYSSGSTEAFF
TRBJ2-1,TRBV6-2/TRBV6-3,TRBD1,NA,TGTGCCAGCAGTTTCGCCGGGACAGATTACAATGAGCAGTTCTTC,CASSFAGTDYNEQFF
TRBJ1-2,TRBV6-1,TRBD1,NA,TGTGCCAGCAGACTAACAGGGGACGCTTTGGGTGGCTACACCTTC,CASRLTGDALGGYTF
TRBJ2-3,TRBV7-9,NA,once,TGTGCCAGCAGCTTACAGGGGAGGGACACAGATACGCAGTATTTT,CASSLQGRDTDTQYF
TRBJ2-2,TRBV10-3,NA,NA,TGTGCCACCCAACGGGGCAATTCTAACACCGGGGAGCTGTTTTTT,CATQRGNSNTGELFF
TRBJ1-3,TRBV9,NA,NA,TGTGCCAGCAGCGTAGAAGGGACCGCAGGAAACACCATATATTTT,CASSVEGTAGNTIYF
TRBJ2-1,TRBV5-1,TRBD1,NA,TGCGCCAGCAGCCCCAGGACAGGGTCCTACAATGAGCAGTTCTTC,CASSPRTGSYNEQFF
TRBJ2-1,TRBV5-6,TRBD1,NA,TGTGCCAGCAGCTTGGCCGGGACAGGGGACCGGTTCTTC,CASSLAGTGDRFF
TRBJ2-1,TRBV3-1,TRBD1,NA,TGTGCCAGCAGCCAAGAGACAGGGGGATACAATGAGCAGTTCTTC,CASSQETGGYNEQFF
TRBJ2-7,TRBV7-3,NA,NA,TGTGCCAGCAGCTTCGCCAAGGATTCCTACGAGCAGTACTTC,CASSFAKDSYEQYF
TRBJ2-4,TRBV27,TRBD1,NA,TGTGCCAGCAGTTTAAGGTGGTTTACAGGGGGCTTTACCAAAAACATTCAGTACTTC,CASSLRWFTGGFTKNIQYF
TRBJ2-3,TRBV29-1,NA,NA,TGCAGCGTTGCCAGTGGGAGCGGCGGCACAGATACGCAGTATTTT,CSVASGSGGTDTQYF
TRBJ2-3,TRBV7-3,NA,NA,TGTGCCAGCAGCGCCGCGGGGGATACGCAGTATTTT,CASSAAGDTQYF
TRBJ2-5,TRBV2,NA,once,TGTGCCAGCTGGGGGGACAAGGGACGGTCGGAGACCCAGTACTTC,CASWGDKGRSETQYF
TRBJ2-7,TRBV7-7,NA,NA,TGTGCTAGCAGCCCCCAATTGACTGTCAGCTCCTACGAGCAGTACTTC,CASSPQLTVSSYEQYF
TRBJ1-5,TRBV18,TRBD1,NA,TGTGCCAGCTCAGCCTCCGGACAGGGGGCAAAACAGCCCCAGCATTTT,CASSASGQGAKQPQHF
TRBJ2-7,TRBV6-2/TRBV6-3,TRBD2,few,TGTGCCAGCAGACCTACTAGCGGGGTAAACGAGCAGTACTTC,CASRPTSGVNEQYF
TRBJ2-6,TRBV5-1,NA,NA,TGCGCCAGCAGCTCGGACGGCCTCTCTGGGGCCAACGTCCTGACTTTC,CASSSDGLSGANVLTF
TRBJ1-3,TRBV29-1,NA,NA,TGCAGCGTGAGAATTGGGGATGGAAACACCATATATTTT,CSVRIGDGNTIYF